Presented here are 4 T cell receptor beta chains from one specimen sequenced in a study of T cell responses to AZD1222 COVID-19 vaccine. TCRdb's copy holds only in-frame clones and misses some; the assay was immunoSEQ multiplex PCR. Found here are some 95,000 clones, 65% to 90% of them singletons; the top ten hold roughly 6.3%. This sample comprised peripheral blood, obtained on day 0 of AZD1222 vaccination. These receptors all stem from an adult in good health.

DNA of the CDR3: TGTGCCAGCAGCAAAGGGAAAGGGGACCCTAATTCACCCCTCCACTTT. Translating it yields CASSKGKGDPNSPLHF. The chain has TRBV21-1 and TRBJ1-6. TRBV21-1 is assigned pseudogene status. The CDR3 is 16 amino acids.

The chain has TRBV7-2 and TRBJ2-1; 8 bases are a match to TRBD2. Germline CDR1 and CDR2: SGHTA and FQGNSA. This CDR3 is 14 amino acids long. The trim removed 7 bases at V and 4 bases at J, leaving 6 bases unmatched. The CDR3 spells CASNPTSAYNEQFF. CDR3 bases: TGTGCCAGCAATCCGACTAGCGCGTACAATGAGCAGTTCTTC.

The V and J genes are TRBV19 and TRBJ2-7; D is perhaps TRBD2 (6 bases). V lost 4 bases, J lost 2 bases, and 6 bases lay in between. The CDR3 runs 12 residues. Germline values: CDR1 LNHDA, CDR2 SQIVND (reference sequence). CDR3 amino acids: CASSSGTYEQYF. CDR3 nucleotide sequence: TGTGCCAGTAGTAGCGGGACCTACGAGCAGTACTTC.

The V call is TRBV5-1, the J call TRBJ1-1; D gene unclear. The CDR3 extends over 14 amino acids. Germline loops: CDR1 SGHRS, CDR2 YFSETQ. The V and J ends lost 3 bases and 0 bases respectively, with 9 bases between them. Here the CDR3 reads CASSYDNMNTEAFF. The CDR3 DNA reads as TGCGCCAGCAGCTATGACAACATGAACACTGAAGCTTTCTTT.